This is a list of T cell receptor beta chains from one sample in a study of human T cells and chemical hapten exposure. TCRdb recomputed calls from the RACE reads with MiXCR, one row per CDR3 protein. The table lists approximately 370,000 distinct CDR3 sequences, 5.5% of them singletons. The specimen was whole blood, collected in connection with sensitization to the hapten diphenylcyclopropenone (DPC). The source of these receptors is a woman under 30 with alopecia areata. Some clones in this sample may be carry-over from other donors' samples. The CDR3 runs from the conserved cysteine through the conserved F or W. Each record gives: D gene, J gene, V gene, clone size, CDR3 DNA, CDR3 protein. The D gene is left open where the match is weak. A clone size is listed for some rows: how often the clone was seen (once, few, many), or a class if it is expanded.

. | TRBJ2-2 | TRBV6-4 | few | TGTGCCAGCAGTGACTCGGCAGGTAGAGGCGGGGAGCTGTTTTTT | CASSDSAGRGGELFF
. | TRBJ2-7 | TRBV14 | . | TGTGCCAGCAGCCAAGGAGGGTTCCCCGGTACCTACGAGCAGTACTTC | CASSQGGFPGTYEQYF
. | TRBJ1-5 | TRBV12-5 | few | TGTGCTAGTGGTTTGACCCTCACAGGGCAATCTACGCCCCAGCATTTT | CASGLTLTGQSTPQHF
TRBD1 | TRBJ1-5 | TRBV2 | . | TGTGCCAGCGCCGACAGGGGAGTTCAGCCCCAGCATTTT | CASADRGVQPQHF
TRBD1 | TRBJ2-6 | TRBV24-1 | few | TGTGCCACCAGTGACGGACAGGGGACCTCTGGGGCCAACGTCCTGACTTTC | CATSDGQGTSGANVLTF
TRBD1 | TRBJ1-6 | TRBV10-3 | . | TGTGCCATCAGTGATTTGACAGGGGGGGATTCACCCCTCCACTTT | CAISDLTGGDSPLHF
. | TRBJ2-6 | TRBV6-6 | . | TGTGCCAGCAGTTACGTCCTGGGGTCCAACGTCCTGACTTTC | CASSYVLGSNVLTF
. | TRBJ2-3 | TRBV14 | many | TGTGCCAGCAGCCGCCAGGGTTATACGCAGTATTTT | CASSRQGYTQYF
TRBD2 | TRBJ2-3 | TRBV11-2 | many | TGTGCCAGCAGTCCTCGGACTAGCGTCAGCACAGATACGCAGTATTTT | CASSPRTSVSTDTQYF
. | TRBJ1-4 | TRBV18 | . | TGTGCCAGCTCCCGATCTGCTAATGAAAAACTGTTTTTT | CASSRSANEKLFF
TRBD1 | TRBJ1-1 | TRBV20-1 | many | TGCAGTGCTCGGACAGGGGGCGGCACTGAAGCTTTCTTT | CSARTGGGTEAFF
. | TRBJ1-5 | TRBV10-3 | . | TGTGCCATCAGTGAGTCAGCGGGGGGTGGTCAGCCCCAGCATTTT | CAISESAGGGQPQHF
TRBD2 | TRBJ2-1 | TRBV15 | . | TGTGCCACCAGCAGTCGAGCTAGCGGGGGATTCAATGAGCAGTTCTTC | CATSSRASGGFNEQFF
. | TRBJ1-2 | TRBV28 | many | TGTGCCAGCAGTTTACCCACAGGGATCTATGGCTACACCTTC | CASSLPTGIYGYTF
TRBD1 | TRBJ2-7 | TRBV7-2 | . | TGTGCCAGCAGCTTAGACGGGACAGGGGCCTACGAGCAGTACTTC | CASSLDGTGAYEQYF
TRBD2 | TRBJ2-1 | TRBV6-2/TRBV6-3 | many | TGTGCCAGCAGTTATTTTCGACTAGCGGGGCTTAATGAGCAGTTCTTC | CASSYFRLAGLNEQFF
TRBD1 | TRBJ2-3 | TRBV7-3 | many | TGTGCCAGCAGCTTAATAGGGACAGGCACAGATACGCAGTATTTT | CASSLIGTGTDTQYF
. | TRBJ1-1 | TRBV4-3 | medium-sized | TGCGCCAGCAGCCGGGAGGCGGAAACTGAAGCTTTCTTT | CASSREAETEAFF
. | TRBJ1-2 | TRBV5-6 | few | TGTGCCAGCAGCTTGAGTTTCGGCTTTGGTGGCTACACCTTC | CASSLSFGFGGYTF
. | TRBJ1-1 | TRBV7-8 | . | TGTGCCAGCACCCCAGTAGGGGCGACAGGCATGAACACTGAAGCTTTCTTT | CASTPVGATGMNTEAFF
. | TRBJ1-3 | TRBV20-1 | . | TGCAGTGCCAGACAAATCTCTGGAAACACCATATATTTT | CSARQISGNTIYF
TRBD2 | TRBJ2-3 | TRBV7-8 | . | TGTGCCAGCAGGAGGGAGCGGGGGGGGATCACAGATACGCAGTATTTT | CASRRERGGITDTQYF
. | TRBJ2-2 | TRBV12-3/TRBV12-4 | many | TGTGCCATAAGTACAACGAACACCGGGGAGCTGTTTTTT | CAISTTNTGELFF
TRBD1 | TRBJ2-2 | TRBV29-1 | few | TGCAGCGTCCCTGGACAGGCCAATGGGGCCGGGGAGCTGTTTTTT | CSVPGQANGAGELFF
. | TRBJ2-5 | TRBV10-3 | many | TGTGCCATCAGCGGTACACCGGAGACCCAGTACTTC | CAISGTPETQYF
. | TRBJ1-1 | TRBV29-1 | few | TGCAGCGCTAGACAGGCCTACACTGAAGCTTTCTTT | CSARQAYTEAFF
. | TRBJ1-1 | TRBV6-2/TRBV6-3 | few | TGTGCCAGCAGTTACGAGGGTTTCAGAACTGAAGCTTTCTTT | CASSYEGFRTEAFF
TRBD2 | TRBJ2-5 | TRBV7-2 | many | TGTGCCAGCAGCTTGCCCTCGGACGGGGGGGAAGAGACCCAGTACTTC | CASSLPSDGGEETQYF
TRBD2 | TRBJ2-5 | TRBV12-3/TRBV12-4 | few | TGTGCCAGCAGTCCAATAGCGGGGGCTCCCCAAGAGACCCAGTACTTC | CASSPIAGAPQETQYF
TRBD2 | TRBJ2-1 | TRBV4-3 | many | TGCGCCAGCAGCCAAGAGGTAGCTAGCGGGGTCTCCTACAATGAGCAGTTCTTC | CASSQEVASGVSYNEQFF
. | TRBJ1-1 | TRBV9 | . | TGTGCCAGCAGCGTAGTAGGAGGGTACACTGAAGCTTTCTTT | CASSVVGGYTEAFF
. | TRBJ2-3 | TRBV6-2/TRBV6-3 | many | TGTGCCAGCAGTACCATCTTGGATACGCAGTATTTT | CASSTILDTQYF
. | TRBJ2-1 | TRBV6-2/TRBV6-3 | . | TGTGCCAGCAGTTACCCCGTTTTTGGGGACGATCCTTCCTACAATGAGCAGTTCTTC | CASSYPVFGDDPSYNEQFF
. | TRBJ2-7 | TRBV5-6 | few | TGTGCCAGCAGCCAATACTACGAGCAGTACTTC | CASSQYYEQYF
TRBD2 | TRBJ2-7 | TRBV6-1 | few | TGTGCCAGCAGCCCGGGGGGGGCGGCCTACGAGCAGTACTTC | CASSPGGAAYEQYF
TRBD1 | TRBJ1-2 | TRBV7-2 | few | TGTGCCAGCAGCTTAGAGGACAGGCCAATCTATGGCTACACCTTC | CASSLEDRPIYGYTF
. | TRBJ1-5 | TRBV5-6 | few | TGTGCCAGCACCTATGGTGTAGTGGGTAATCAGCCCCAGCATTTT | CASTYGVVGNQPQHF
. | TRBJ1-3 | TRBV20-1 | . | TGCAGTGCTTCGCGGGCTTCTACTAACGAGGGAAACACCATATATTTT | CSASRASTNEGNTIYF
. | TRBJ1-5 | TRBV12-3/TRBV12-4 | . | TGTGCCAGCAGTGCCACAGGGCACAATCAGCCCCAGCATTTT | CASSATGHNQPQHF
TRBD2 | TRBJ2-1 | TRBV2 | few | TGTGCCAGCAGCCAGAGCGGGGGGCCACGGAATGAGCAGTTCTTC | CASSQSGGPRNEQFF
TRBD1 | TRBJ2-3 | TRBV9 | . | TGTGCCACCAGCAGGGGACAGGGAGTAGATACGCAGTATTTT | CATSRGQGVDTQYF